Listed below are T cell receptor beta chains from one sample, sequenced in a study of cytomegalovirus exposure and HLA in healthy donors. The data were produced by immunoSEQ multiplex PCR, yet TCRdb's version contains in-frame clones alone and is incomplete. This table holds about 250,000 clones, under 80% found once. Sequencing was carried out using PBMCs. All receptors come from a female donor in good health and CMV-seronegative. Each CDR3 is given with its conserved first and last residue. D genes are given only for firm matches. Where a row states a size, it is once, few, many or the class of an expanded clone; other rows omit it.

length	V	size	J	D	CDR3	DNA
14	TRBV7-8	.	TRBJ2-1	TRBD2	CASSFQRGLHEQFF	TGTGCCAGCAGCTTCCAGCGGGGCCTTCATGAGCAGTTCTTC
14	TRBV6-5	.	TRBJ1-2	.	CASRRTGYDYGYTF	TGTGCCAGCAGGCGCACAGGGTATGACTATGGCTACACCTTC
11	TRBV18	.	TRBJ2-2	.	CASSPREELFF	TGTGCCAGCTCACCTAGAGAGGAGCTGTTTTTT
13	TRBV27	once	TRBJ2-5	TRBD1	CASSWTGWGEQYF	TGTGCCAGCTCATGGACAGGGTGGGGAGAGCAGTACTTC
15	TRBV9	.	TRBJ2-1	TRBD2	CASSVPGRDNNEQFF	TGTGCCAGCAGCGTCCCCGGGAGGGATAACAATGAGCAGTTCTTC
15	TRBV11-2	.	TRBJ2-7	.	CASSMLEARTYEQYF	TGTGCCAGCAGTATGCTAGAAGCGAGGACCTACGAGCAGTACTTC
15	TRBV5-1	.	TRBJ1-1	.	CASSPARVSNTEAFF	TGCGCCAGCAGCCCTGCCCGGGTTTCGAACACTGAAGCTTTCTTT
17	TRBV23-1	.	TRBJ2-7	TRBD1	CASSQSGTGDVFYEQYF	TGCGCCAGCAGTCAATCCGGGACAGGGGACGTTTTCTACGAGCAGTACTTC
15	TRBV27	.	TRBJ2-5	.	CASSPQDREGETQYF	TGTGCCAGCAGTCCTCAGGACAGAGAAGGAGAGACCCAGTACTTC
16	TRBV7-8	.	TRBJ1-4	TRBD1	CASSLWETGIGEKLFF	TGTGCCAGCAGCTTATGGGAGACAGGGATCGGTGAAAAACTGTTTTTT
14	TRBV19	once	TRBJ2-7	TRBD1	CASSIWTGPYEQYF	TGTGCCAGTAGTATTTGGACAGGGCCCTACGAGCAGTACTTC
13	TRBV6-6	few	TRBJ2-1	TRBD2	CASSRTSGHEQFF	TGTGCCAGCAGTCGGACTAGCGGTCATGAGCAGTTCTTC
12	TRBV2	.	TRBJ2-7	.	CASRDYTYEQYF	TGTGCCAGCAGGGACTACACCTACGAGCAGTACTTC
14	TRBV11-3	.	TRBJ2-7	TRBD2	CASSSERGTYEQYF	TGTGCCAGCAGCTCCGAGCGGGGCACCTACGAGCAGTACTTC
16	TRBV12-5	.	TRBJ2-1	TRBD2	CASGNGLAGSYNEQFF	TGTGCTAGTGGTAACGGACTAGCGGGTTCATACAATGAGCAGTTCTTC